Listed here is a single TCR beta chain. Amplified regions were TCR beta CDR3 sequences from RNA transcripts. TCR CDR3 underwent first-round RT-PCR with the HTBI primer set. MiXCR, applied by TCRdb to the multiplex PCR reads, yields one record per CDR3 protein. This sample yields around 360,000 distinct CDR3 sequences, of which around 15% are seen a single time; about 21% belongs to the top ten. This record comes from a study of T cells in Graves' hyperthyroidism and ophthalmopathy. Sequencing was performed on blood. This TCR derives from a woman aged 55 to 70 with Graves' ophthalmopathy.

CDR3 loop: CASSQLRGLLNSYEQYF. The CDR3 nucleotides are TGTGCCAGCAGTCAACTCAGGGGACTGCTTAACTCCTACGAGCAGTACTTC. V is TRBV28 and J is TRBJ2-7, with D possibly being TRBD1 or TRBD2 (6 bases each). CDR1 and CDR2 from the germline V gene are MDHEN and SYDVKM. CDR3 length: 17 residues. V was shortened by 5 bases and J by 0 bases, with 20 bases between the two germline ends.